The next 16 T cell receptor delta chains were all read from a single sample in a study of γδ T cells in repeated Plasmodium falciparum infection. TCRdb re-analyzed the multiplex PCR reads via CATT. Among some 51,000 delta-chain clones listed, approximately 2% were seen once. Vgamma9/Vdelta2+ and Vdelta2-negative gammadelta T cells were flow-sorted from PBMC for bulk sequencing. The specimen was gamma-delta T cells from blood. All receptors come from a pool of human donors (malaria-infected and uninfected, not separated).

In this sample, this clone turned up a few times. The protein in TCRdb stems from a much larger clone and differs at residue 15 from this DNA's translation, likely a read error; here the protein is translated from the DNA. The chain recombines TRDV1 with TRDJ1, with 9 bases identical to TRDD3. In the absence of a J gene in TCRdb, the DNA was matched to germline to assign it here. The length of the CDR3 is 26 residues. Germline trimming cut 2 bases from V and 0 bases from J; bases unmatched to any gene: 34. Per germline, CDR1 TSWWSYY and CDR2 QGS. The CDR3 region is CALGEASLLRIYWGTPVVSDTDKLIF. The CDR3 coding sequence is TGTGCTCTTGGGGAAGCGTCACTCCTACGCATTTACTGGGGGACACCGGTGGTTTCTGACACCGATAAACTCATCTTT.

This clone was seen only a few times. The protein held in TCRdb is that of a much larger clone and does not match this DNA's translation at residue 14, likely because of a read error; the protein shown is translated from the DNA. CDR3 sequence (DNA): TGTGCCTGTGACTCGGTCGCCGTTCGGGGGGCTTCCCTGCACACCGATAAACTCATCTTT. It translates to CACDSVAVRGASLHTDKLIF. V usage is TRDV2 and J usage is TRDJ1; TRDD2 or TRDD3 may be the D gene (5 bases each). Matching the DNA to germline supplied the J gene, which TCRdb does not give. Trimming stripped 3 bases from V and 0 bases from J, with 28 bases between. There are 20 residues in the CDR3. The germline V gene has CDR1 GEAIGNYY and CDR2 EKD.

This clone was recorded a few times. The likely explanation is a read error, given a far larger clone one base away. Additional DNA sequences in this sample encode the identical CDR3. The rearrangement uses TRDV3 and TRDJ1; 9 bases are shared with TRDD3. Because TCRdb records no J gene, it was assigned here through a match of the DNA to germline. In germline, CDR1 is TVYSNPD, CDR2 GDNSRS (reference sequence). The length of the CDR3 is 23 residues. Trimming took 4 bases from V and 0 from J; bases not matched to a gene: 33. CDR3 DNA sequence: TGTGCCTCCCTAAGTACTGGGGGACAGACGGCGAAAGTGGGGGTGAGATACACCGATAAACTCATCTTT. This codes for CASLSTGGQTAKVGVRYTDKLIF.

The table lists this clone with many counts. TCRdb assigns this DNA the protein of a much larger clone, which departs from its translation at residue 6; this likely reflects a read error, and the protein shown comes from translating the DNA. This chain links TRDV1 with TRDJ1; 10 positions match TRDD3. This CDR3 is 18 amino acids long. Per the germline V gene, CDR1 is TSWWSYY and CDR2 is QGS. V was pared by 4 bases and J by 2 bases, with 13 bases of the junction left unmatched. CDR3 loop: CALGGRTGWGISTDKLIF. DNA for the CDR3: TGTGCTCTTGGGGGTCGTACTGGCTGGGGGATAAGTACCGATAAACTCATCTTT.

This clone was detected only a few times. TCRdb lists the protein of a much larger clone for this DNA, which differs at residue 9, so this is likely a read error; the protein given here is translated from the DNA itself. V is TRDV3 and J is TRDJ1; D is undetermined. The CDR3 sequence is 17 residues long. V was shortened by 2 bases and J by 2 bases, with 24 bases between the two germline ends. Germline V gene sequence: CDR1 TVYSNPD, CDR2 GDNSRS (reference sequence). CDR3 coding DNA: TGTGCCTTTCTTAGCCATAACCCTAGAGGAGAAACCGATAAACTCATCTTT. It translates to CAFLSHNPRGETDKLIF.

This clone showed up many times. A read error likely explains this, since a far larger clone differs by one base. The same CDR3 arises from other DNA sequences in this sample as well. With the J gene uncalled, the V gene is TRDV3. CDR3 length: 13 amino acids. The germline V gene has CDR1 TVYSNPD and CDR2 GDNSRS (reference sequence). CDR3 sequence reads: CASAGLEYDKLIF. The CDR3 nucleotides read TGTGCCTCCGCCGGTCTTGAGTACGATAAGCTCATCTTT.

As to this clone: This sequence is one base from a far larger clone and is likely a read error. Distinct nucleotide sequences in the sample also encode this CDR3. The chain uses TRDV1 and TRDJ1, with 8 nucleotides matching TRDD3. TCRdb records no J gene; here it was assigned by comparing the DNA to germline. The CDR3 totals 20 residues. The V gene's germline CDR1 is TSWWSYY and CDR2 QGS. The CDR3 nucleotides read TGTGCTCTTGGGGAACTGGCCCCTCGCTGGGGGAGGGCTTGGACCGACAAACTCATCTTT. The encoded protein is CALGELAPRWGRAWTDKLIF.

In the case of this clone: The amino acid sequence in TCRdb belongs to a much larger clone and departs from this DNA's translation at residue 18, likely a sequencing read error; the sequence shown is translated from the DNA. The CDR3, as DNA: TGTGCCTCCCTCAGTACTGGGGGACAGACGGCGAAAGTGGGGGTGAGATACATCGATAAACTCATCTTT. Residues: CASLSTGGQTAKVGVRYIDKLIF. The J gene is TRDJ1, the V gene TRDV3; 9 bases match TRDD3. Matching the DNA to germline supplied the J gene, which TCRdb does not give. Germline trimming cut 4 bases from V and 4 bases from J; bases unmatched to any gene: 37. The V gene's germline CDR1 is TVYSNPD and CDR2 GDNSRS (reference sequence). This CDR3 has 23 amino acids.

In this sample, this clone turned up a few times. The protein given by TCRdb reflects a much larger clone and differs at residue 17 from this DNA's translation, likely from a read error; the protein shown is the DNA's translation. The chain employs TRDV1 and TRDJ1, with a tentative D call TRDD2 (6 bases). Germline matching of the DNA provided the J gene here, since TCRdb leaves it blank. This CDR3 has 21 amino acids. Germline CDR1 reads TSWWSYY; CDR2 reads QGS. Trimming stripped 0 bases from V and 7 bases from J, with 33 bases between. CDR3 loop: CALGELHLYWSFPCRIGKLIF. The DNA of the CDR3 is TGTGCTCTTGGGGAACTCCATCTCTACTGGTCCTTCCCTTGTAGGATCGGTAAACTCATCTTT.

This clone was detected only a few times. The protein recorded in TCRdb matches a much larger clone and deviates from this DNA's translation at residue 9, suggesting a read error; the protein here is obtained by translating the DNA. This rearrangement joins TRDV1 to TRDJ1; 10 bases fit TRDD3. No J segment appears in TCRdb, so it was assigned here by matching the sequence to germline. Germline CDR1 reads TSWWSYY; CDR2 reads QGS. This CDR3 is 20 amino acids long. Trimming took 0 bases from V and 0 from J; bases not matched to a gene: 13. The CDR3 DNA is TGTGCTCTTGGGGAACTTTCCTTTTGCTGGGGGATATGGTACACCGATAAACTCATCTTT. Encoded protein: CALGELSFCWGIWYTDKLIF.

This clone has a count of ten or more. The TCRdb protein comes from a much larger clone and disagrees with this DNA's translation at residue 4, likely due to a read error; the protein given here is derived from the DNA. The chain carries TRDV2 and TRDJ1; 12 bases map to TRDD3. TCRdb supplies no J gene; here it was assigned by aligning the nucleotide sequence to germline. The junction had 21 bases not matched to a gene; V was cut back by 5 bases and J by 0 bases. The CDR3 consists of 21 residues. CDR1 GEAIGNYY and CDR2 EKD come from the germline V gene. CDR3 protein: CACGTLLLGDTDLDNTDKLIF. The CDR3 DNA reads TGTGCCTGTGGCACTCTTTTACTGGGGGATACTGACCTCGACAACACCGATAAACTCATCTTT.

This clone has a count of ten or more. The protein TCRdb lists belongs to a much larger clone and differs from this DNA's translation at residue 4, which points to a read error; the protein shown is made from the DNA. The chain uses TRDV2 and TRDJ1; 13 positions match TRDD3. Germline matching of the DNA provided the J gene here, since TCRdb leaves it blank. Trimming removed 6 bases from V and 0 bases from J; junction bases left unmatched: 9. Germline V gives CDR1 GEAIGNYY, CDR2 EKD. The CDR3 runs to 17 residues. CDR3 amino acids: CACKGLGDTEYTDKLIF. The CDR3, as DNA: TGTGCCTGTAAAGGACTGGGGGATACGGAGTACACCGATAAACTCATCTTT.

In regard to this clone: A read error likely explains why the TCRdb protein, taken from a much larger clone, differs from this DNA's translation at residue 6; the protein shown is translated from the DNA. The chain couples TRDV1 to TRDJ1; 10 bases map to TRDD3. The J gene is not listed in TCRdb, so it was assigned here from a DNA match to germline. Germline V lookup: CDR1 TSWWSYY, CDR2 QGS. Trimming removed 4 bases from V and 0 bases from J; junction bases left unmatched: 26. The CDR3 totals 23 residues. CDR3 nucleotide sequence: TGTGCTCTTGGGGCACTCTATGAATTCCTACTCTGGGGGATAGGAGCTTACACCGATAAACTCATCTTT. Amino acid sequence: CALGALYEFLLWGIGAYTDKLIF.

In its sample, this clone was seen a few times. TCRdb assigns this DNA the protein of a much larger clone, which departs from its translation at residue 6; this likely reflects a read error, and the protein shown comes from translating the DNA. This rearrangement joins TRDV3 to TRDJ1; 9 bases match TRDD3. Here the J gene was assigned by germline matching of the DNA, as TCRdb has none. Losses at the gene ends were 4 bases for V and 4 bases for J; bases not matched to a gene: 34. CDR1 TVYSNPD and CDR2 GDNSRS come from the germline V gene (reference sequence). CDR3 length equals 22 residues. CDR3: CACRRLSSKGLYWGTGYDKLIF. In nucleotides, the CDR3 is TGTGCCTGTCGAAGGCTTTCCTCAAAGGGCCTGTACTGGGGGACCGGATACGATAAACTCATCTTT.

This clone was counted at least ten times. A much larger clone is a single base away; this may be a read error. The rearrangement links TRDV2 to TRDJ1; 13 bases line up with TRDD3. Since TCRdb gives no J gene, matching the DNA to germline was used here to assign it. The germline gives CDR1 GEAIGNYY, CDR2 EKD. The CDR3 consists of 21 residues. CDR3 coding DNA: TGTGCCTGTGACACCCTCGTACTGGGGGATACGGAGTCAAGGAACACAGATAAACTCATCTTT. It encodes CACDTLVLGDTESRNTDKLIF.

This clone came up many times. This chain joins TRDV1 and TRDJ1; 7 nucleotides line up with TRDD3. The junction had 18 bases not matched to a gene; V was cut back by 1 base and J by 1 base. From germline, CDR1 is TSWWSYY and CDR2 QGS. There are 20 residues in the CDR3. The DNA for the CDR3 is TGTGCTCTTGGGGAACCCCTTGGTACTCTGGGGGCCCCTAGCACCGATAAACTCATCTTT. Amino acids: CALGEPLGTLGAPSTDKLIF.